This passage covers 25 T cell receptor beta chains from one sample sequenced in a study of cytomegalovirus exposure and HLA in healthy donors. Primers: 60 Vbeta forward and 13 Jbeta reverse. Only in-frame clones appear in the TCRdb table, and some are missing; sequencing was by immunoSEQ multiplex PCR. Of over 100,000 clones in the sample, roughly 72% are singletons; the top ten hold roughly 7%. Sample: PBMCs. These receptors came from a male donor in good health and CMV-seronegative.

This rearrangement joins TRBV9 to TRBJ2-1, with TRBD2 matching 9 bases. V trimming: 3 bases; J trimming: 8 bases; junction bases outside the gene matches: 9. Germline V gene sequence: CDR1 SGDLS, CDR2 YYNGEE. The CDR3 runs to 15 residues. This CDR3 is CASSDTGTSTHEQFF. Here the CDR3 DNA reads TGTGCCAGCAGCGACACCGGGACTAGCACCCATGAGCAGTTCTTC.

In its sample, this clone was seen a few times. The rearrangement joins TRBV19 to TRBJ2-7; 10 bases fit TRBD1. CDR1 LNHDA and CDR2 SQIVND come from the germline V gene (reference sequence). The CDR3 has 16 residues. V shed 5 bases and J 1 base; nucleotides not matched to a gene: 8. For the CDR3, the DNA is TGTGCCAGTAGTCCCCGGACAGGGGGGGAGTCCTACGAGCAGTACTTC. It specifies CASSPRTGGESYEQYF.

The rearrangement uses TRBV5-8 and TRBJ2-1; 11 nucleotides line up with TRBD1. Trimming at V came to 4 bases and at J to 4 bases, leaving 7 bases not matched to a gene. CDR3 length: 16 amino acids. Germline V lookup: CDR1 SGHTS, CDR2 YDEGEE. The CDR3 bases are TGTGCCAGCAGCCAGGGACAGGGGGTTGATTACAATGAGCAGTTCTTC. Its translation: CASSQGQGVDYNEQFF.

The V and J genes are TRBV13 and TRBJ1-1, with a tentative D call TRBD1 (5 bases). Trimming took 7 bases from V and 4 from J, leaving 16 bases between them. Germline V gene data show CDR1 as PRHDT and CDR2 as FYEKMQ (reference sequence). This CDR3 comprises 14 residues. The CDR3 bases are TGTGCCAGCACCCTCGAAAGGGGTAGCACTGAAGCTTTCTTT. Amino acid sequence: CASTLERGSTEAFF.

The chain is built from TRBV7-2 and TRBJ1-6, with D hard to call. The CDR3 runs 13 residues. The V and J ends lost 9 bases and 0 bases respectively, with 6 bases between them. Germline CDR1 reads SGHTA; CDR2 reads FQGNSA. As DNA, the CDR3 is TGTGCCAGTGGCAGCTCCTATAATTCACCCCTCCACTTT. Translated: CASGSSYNSPLHF.

The chain links TRBV7-2 to TRBJ2-7, with 8 nucleotides matching TRBD2. After removal of 1 base from V and 5 bases from J, the junction contained 4 bases not matched to a gene. Germline lookup yields CDR1 SGHTA and CDR2 FQGNSA. The CDR3 is 14 residues long. In DNA form, the CDR3 reads TGTGCCAGCAGCTTAGAAGGGACTAGGAACGAGCAGTACTTC. It yields the protein CASSLEGTRNEQYF.

In this sample, this clone turned up a few times. This chain uses TRBV30 with TRBJ2-7, with 11 bases matching TRBD2. The germline V gene has CDR1 GTSNPN and CDR2 SVGIG (reference sequence). V shed 5 bases and J 0 bases; nucleotides not matched to a gene: 6. This CDR3 region has 15 residues. CDR3 nucleotides: TGTGCCTGGGATTTAGCGGGGGGGCTCTCCTACGAGCAGTACTTC. This translates into CAWDLAGGLSYEQYF.

A single count supports this clone. The chain couples TRBV9 to TRBJ2-7; D is possibly TRBD2 (6 bases). The CDR3 is made up of 15 amino acids. Germline CDR1 and CDR2: SGDLS and YYNGEE. Trimming left V 4 bases short and J 3 bases short, with 17 bases between. The CDR3 protein is CASSTVPGVGYEQYF. The CDR3 DNA follows: TGTGCCAGCAGCACGGTCCCGGGAGTAGGCTACGAGCAGTACTTC. The full variable domain, completed using reference TRBV9 and TRBJ2-7, is DSGVTQTPKHLITATGQRVTLRCSPRSGDLSVYWYQQSLDQGLQFLIQYYNGEERAKGNILERFSAQQFPDLHSELNLSSLELGDSALYFCASSTVPGVGYEQYFGPGTRLTVT.

This chain joins TRBV18 and TRBJ2-5; the D gene is possibly TRBD2 (7 bases). The CDR3 has 15 amino acids. Germline CDR1 KGHSH, CDR2 LQKENI. Deletions cut 1 base from V and 1 base from J, with 10 bases between. The CDR3 DNA reads as TGTGCCAGCTCACCACGGCGGGGGCTCCAAGAGACCCAGTACTTC. Translated: CASSPRRGLQETQYF.

The chain carries TRBV7-9 and TRBJ2-7; D gene ambiguous. V shed 1 base and J shed 4 bases, with 5 bases lying between them. CDR3 length equals 12 residues. Germline CDR1 SEHNR, CDR2 FQNEAQ (reference sequence). The CDR3 DNA reads as TGTGCCAGCAGCTTAGACTTGTACGAGCAGTACTTC. This gives the protein CASSLDLYEQYF.

The chain's CDR3 is CASTGQGDSSPLHF. CDR3 DNA sequence: TGTGCCAGCACCGGACAGGGGGATAGTTCACCCCTCCACTTT. The J gene is TRBJ1-6, the V gene TRBV2, with 10 nucleotides matching TRBD1. The trim removed 7 bases at V and 9 bases at J, leaving 6 bases unmatched. Germline-derived CDR1 and CDR2 are SNHLY and FYNNEI. This CDR3 has 14 amino acids.

This chain joins TRBV27 and TRBJ2-3; 9 bases agree with TRBD2. This CDR3 contains 14 residues. The V gene end was trimmed by 6 bases and the J gene end by 4 bases; junction bases not matched to a gene: 5. Per germline, CDR1 MNHEY and CDR2 SMNVEV (reference sequence). CDR3 in DNA: TGTGCCAGCAGGATGGGCGGGAGGGCAGATACGCAGTATTTT. It encodes CASRMGGRADTQYF.

The chain links TRBV7-2 to TRBJ2-5, with 9 bases aligning to TRBD2. Per germline, CDR1 SGHTA and CDR2 FQGNSA. With 8 bases clipped from V and 1 base from J, the junction kept 5 bases outside the gene matches. The CDR3 is 14 amino acids. CDR3 sequence (DNA): TGTGCCAGCGTGGCGGGGGGGCGCCAAGAGACCCAGTACTTC. Its protein is CASVAGGRQETQYF.

The genes are TRBV27 and TRBJ1-1; 10 nucleotides agree with TRBD1. The germline gives CDR1 MNHEY, CDR2 SMNVEV (reference sequence). The J segment lost 5 bases and the V segment lost 6 bases, leaving 9 bases of the junction unmatched. CDR3 length: 15 residues. CDR3 protein: CASSPGTGVWTEAFF. The CDR3 DNA reads TGTGCCAGCAGCCCAGGGACAGGGGTTTGGACTGAAGCTTTCTTT.

This clone has only one observation. The gene calls are TRBV7-2 and TRBJ2-3; TRBD2 agrees at 12 bases. From germline, CDR1 is SGHTA and CDR2 FQGNSA. CDR3 size: 18 residues. The V and J ends lost 0 bases and 5 bases, in that order; junction bases with no gene match: 9. The CDR3 coding sequence is TGTGCCAGCAGCTTAGCCTCGACTAGCGGGAGTCTAGGAGATACGCAGTATTTT. Residues: CASSLASTSGSLGDTQYF.

V gene TRBV7-8 combines with J gene TRBJ2-3; TRBD2 matches at 12 bases. V dropped 3 bases and J dropped 5; count of bases not matched to a gene: 9. The V gene's germline CDR1 is SGHVS and CDR2 FQNEAQ. There are 17 residues in the CDR3. Here the CDR3 DNA reads TGTGCCAGCAGCTTTCCGGGACTAGCGGGCGGAGAAGATACGCAGTATTTT. It encodes CASSFPGLAGGEDTQYF.

This chain links TRBV2 with TRBJ2-5; a weak D match, TRBD1 (7 bases). CDR3 size: 16 residues. With 6 bases removed from V and 2 bases from J, the gap between germline ends came to 19 bases. The germline V gene has CDR1 SNHLY and CDR2 FYNNEI. The CDR3 DNA follows: TGTGCCAGCAGCTTGGGATCCCAGGGGGGTCAAGAGACCCAGTACTTC. Its protein product is CASSLGSQGGQETQYF.

This clone was counted a few times. The chain combines TRBV7-2 with TRBJ2-1, with 7 nucleotides matching TRBD2. The CDR3 contains 13 residues. CDR1 is SGHTA, CDR2 FQGNSA, per germline. The J segment lost 6 bases and the V segment lost 5 bases, leaving 4 bases of the junction unmatched. The CDR3: CASSPWTSNEQFF. Written as DNA, the CDR3 is TGTGCCAGCAGCCCTTGGACTAGCAATGAGCAGTTCTTC.

This clone was detected a few times. This sequence joins TRBV4-2 and TRBJ1-5, with a weak D call TRBD1 (6 bases). Germline lookup yields CDR1 LGHNA and CDR2 YNFKEQ. CDR3 length: 17 residues. The germline V and J ends were trimmed by 1 base and 5 bases, with 18 bases remaining between them. The chain's CDR3 is CASSQAAGADADQPQHF. CDR3 DNA sequence: TGTGCCAGCAGCCAAGCCGCAGGGGCGGACGCAGATCAGCCCCAGCATTTT.

The chain combines TRBV27 with TRBJ1-1, with no clear D. CDR3 length equals 14 residues. Trimming cost V 7 bases and J 5 bases, with 17 bases left between them. CDR1 MNHEY and CDR2 SMNVEV come from the germline V gene (reference sequence). CDR3 protein: CASNLRAGKTEAFF. CDR3 DNA sequence: TGTGCCAGCAACCTGAGAGCGGGGAAGACTGAAGCTTTCTTT.

This clone was counted only a few times. The chain employs TRBV7-2 and TRBJ2-3; 12 bases match TRBD1. With 4 bases clipped from V and 2 bases from J, the junction kept 7 bases outside the gene matches. CDR1 and CDR2 (germline): SGHTA, FQGNSA. The CDR3 sequence is 17 residues long. CDR3 in amino acids: CASSWTGTGGATDTQYF. The DNA of the CDR3 is TGTGCCAGCAGCTGGACCGGGACAGGGGGCGCCACAGATACGCAGTATTTT.

The chain has TRBV4-3 and TRBJ1-5; TRBD1 is a possible D gene (5 bases). In germline, CDR1 is LGHNA, CDR2 YSLEER. The germline V and J ends were trimmed by 1 base and 2 bases, with 15 bases remaining between them. The CDR3 extends over 17 amino acids. CDR3 sequence: CASSQGLGGRGNQPQHF. DNA for the CDR3: TGCGCCAGCAGCCAAGGGTTGGGGGGTAGGGGCAATCAGCCCCAGCATTTT.

Points on this clone: The junction differs from germline at one of its ends, possibly a read error. The genes are TRBV11-2 and TRBJ2-7; 9 bases map to TRBD2. Germline V gene lookup returns CDR1 SGHAT and CDR2 FQNNGV. This CDR3 region has 15 residues. The CDR3 region is CASSIDSGGSYEQYF. The CDR3 DNA follows: TGTGCCAGCAGCATAGATAGCGGGGGTTCCTACGAGCAGTACTTC.

The gene calls are TRBV6-5 and TRBJ2-7, with 10 bases matching TRBD1. V shed 6 bases, J shed 3 bases, and the junction held 5 bases outside the gene matches. The germline CDR1 and CDR2 sequences are MNHEY and SVGAGI. The CDR3 consists of 14 residues. CDR3 region: CASRAGTGVYEQYF. The CDR3 coding sequence is TGTGCCAGCAGGGCCGGGACAGGGGTCTACGAGCAGTACTTC.

This clone appeared many times. V is TRBV12-5 and J is TRBJ2-1, with 7 nucleotides matching TRBD2. Germline lookup yields CDR1 LGHNT and CDR2 FRNRAP. V lost 2 bases, J lost 10 bases, and 5 bases stayed unmatched. This CDR3 is 13 amino acids long. CDR3 DNA: TGTGCTAGTGGTTTGACCCAGCGGGAAGAGCAGTTCTTC. It translates to CASGLTQREEQFF.